This record covers a single TCR beta chain. Its antigen is as yet unknown. The CDR3 has 14 amino acids. V dropped 4 bases and J dropped 1; count of bases not matched to a gene: 3. The V gene's germline CDR1 is SNHLY and CDR2 FYNNEI. At collection, donors were nominally healthy, but unrecorded immune exposures were probable. These data originate in a study of cytomegalovirus exposure and HLA in healthy donors. Study-level findings and limits: In a later analysis, HLA-C alleles had the fewest associated TCRs, DRB1 alleles the most. In an earlier analysis, in approximately 630 donors, most V segments appeared productive either ~90% or ~30% of the time.

The PCR was carried out with 60 Vbeta primers and 13 Jbeta primers. Assay: immunoSEQ multiplex PCR; the TCRdb copy retains only in-frame clones and omits some. The sample includes 100,000 to 150,000 clones, about four fifths of them seen just once. Sequenced sample: PBMCs. The clonotype was recovered from a man between 18 and 35 years old in good health and CMV-seronegative. The rearrangement links TRBV2 to TRBJ2-5, with TRBD2 matching 7 bases. This CDR3 reads CASSGTRVQETQYF. CDR3 coding DNA: TGTGCCAGCAGTGGGACTAGGGTCCAAGAGACCCAGTACTTC.